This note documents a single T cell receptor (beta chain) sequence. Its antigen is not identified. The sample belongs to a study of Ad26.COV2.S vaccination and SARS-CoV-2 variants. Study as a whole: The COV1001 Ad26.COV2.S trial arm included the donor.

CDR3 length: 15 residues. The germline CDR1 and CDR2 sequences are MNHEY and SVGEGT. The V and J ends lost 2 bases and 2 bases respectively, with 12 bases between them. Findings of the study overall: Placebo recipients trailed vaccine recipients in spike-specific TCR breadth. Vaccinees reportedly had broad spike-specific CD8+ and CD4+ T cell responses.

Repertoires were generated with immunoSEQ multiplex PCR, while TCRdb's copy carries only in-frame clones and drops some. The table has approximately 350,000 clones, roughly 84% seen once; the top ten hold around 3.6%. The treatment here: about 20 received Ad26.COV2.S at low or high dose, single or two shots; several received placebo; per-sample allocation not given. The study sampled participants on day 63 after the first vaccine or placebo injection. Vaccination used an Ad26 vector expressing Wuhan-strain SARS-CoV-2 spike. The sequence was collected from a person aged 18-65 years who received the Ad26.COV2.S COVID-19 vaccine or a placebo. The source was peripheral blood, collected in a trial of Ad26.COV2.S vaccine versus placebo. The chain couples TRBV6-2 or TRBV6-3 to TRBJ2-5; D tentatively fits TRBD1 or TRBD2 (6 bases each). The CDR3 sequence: CASSYRRRGQETQYF. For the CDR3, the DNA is TGTGCCAGCAGTTACAGGCGGAGGGGGCAAGAGACCCAGTACTTC.